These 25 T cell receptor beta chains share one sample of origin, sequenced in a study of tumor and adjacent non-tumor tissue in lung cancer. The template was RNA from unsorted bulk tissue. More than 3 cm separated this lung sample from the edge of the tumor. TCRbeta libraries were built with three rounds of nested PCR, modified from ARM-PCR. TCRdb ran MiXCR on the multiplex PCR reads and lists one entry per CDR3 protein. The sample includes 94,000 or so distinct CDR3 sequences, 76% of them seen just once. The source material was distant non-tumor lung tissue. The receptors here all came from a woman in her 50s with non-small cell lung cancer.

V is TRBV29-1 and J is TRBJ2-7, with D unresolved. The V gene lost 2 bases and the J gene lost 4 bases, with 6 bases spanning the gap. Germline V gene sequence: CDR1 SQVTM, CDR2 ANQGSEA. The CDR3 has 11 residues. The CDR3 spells CSVEMGYEQYF. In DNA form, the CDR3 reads TGCAGCGTTGAAATGGGATACGAGCAGTACTTC.

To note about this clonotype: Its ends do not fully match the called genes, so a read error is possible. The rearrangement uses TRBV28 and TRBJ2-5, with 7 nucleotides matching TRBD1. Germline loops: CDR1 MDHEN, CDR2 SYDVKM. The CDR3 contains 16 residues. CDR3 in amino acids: CTSRSTSRGPQEAQYF. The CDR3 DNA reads TGTACCAGCAGATCCACCTCAAGGGGGCCTCAAGAGGCCCAGTACTTC. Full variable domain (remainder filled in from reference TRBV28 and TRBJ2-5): DVKVTQSSRYLVKRTGEKVFLECVQDMDHENMFWYRQDPGLGLRLIYFSYDVKMKEKGDIPEGYSVSREKKERFSLILESASTNQTSMYLCTSRSTSRGPQEAQYFGPGTRLLVL.

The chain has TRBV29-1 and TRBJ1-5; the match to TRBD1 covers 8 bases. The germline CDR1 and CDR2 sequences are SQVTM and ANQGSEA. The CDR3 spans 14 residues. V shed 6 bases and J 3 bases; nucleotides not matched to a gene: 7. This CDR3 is CSVTDRGTNQPQHF. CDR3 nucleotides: TGCAGCGTAACTGACAGGGGAACCAATCAGCCCCAGCATTTT.

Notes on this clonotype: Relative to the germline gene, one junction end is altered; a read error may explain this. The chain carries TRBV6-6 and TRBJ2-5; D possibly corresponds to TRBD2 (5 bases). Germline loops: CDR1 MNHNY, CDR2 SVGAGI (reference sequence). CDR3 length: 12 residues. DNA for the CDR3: TGTGTCAGCAATTTAGCGCGGGAGACCCAGTACTTC. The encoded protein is CVSNLARETQYF.

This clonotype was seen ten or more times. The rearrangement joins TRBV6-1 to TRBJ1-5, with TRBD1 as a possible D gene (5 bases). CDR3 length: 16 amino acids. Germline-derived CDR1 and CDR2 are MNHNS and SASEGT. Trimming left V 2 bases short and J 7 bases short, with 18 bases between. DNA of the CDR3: TGTGCCAGCAGTGAAAGGGTCTCCAGGGAGGACCAGCCCCAGCATTTT. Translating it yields CASSERVSREDQPQHF.

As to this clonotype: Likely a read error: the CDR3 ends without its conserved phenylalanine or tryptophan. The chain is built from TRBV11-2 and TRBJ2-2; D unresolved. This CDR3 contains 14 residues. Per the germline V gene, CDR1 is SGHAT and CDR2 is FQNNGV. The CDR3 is CAGSHGKGTGELFL. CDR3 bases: TGTGCCGGCAGTCATGGTAAGGGCACCGGGGAGCTGTTTCTT.

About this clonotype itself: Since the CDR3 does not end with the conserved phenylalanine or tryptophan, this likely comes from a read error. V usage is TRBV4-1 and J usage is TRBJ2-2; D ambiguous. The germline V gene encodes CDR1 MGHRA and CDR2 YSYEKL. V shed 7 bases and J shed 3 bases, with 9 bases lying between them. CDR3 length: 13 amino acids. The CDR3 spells CASTWKYTGELFL. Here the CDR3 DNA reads TGCGCCAGCACGTGGAAGTACACCGGGGAGCTGTTTCTT.

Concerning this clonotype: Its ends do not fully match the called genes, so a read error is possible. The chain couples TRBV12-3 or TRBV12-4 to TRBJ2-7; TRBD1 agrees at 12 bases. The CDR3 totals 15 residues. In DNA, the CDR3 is TGTGGCAGCACGGGACAGGGGGCGTCCTCCTACGAGCACTACTTC. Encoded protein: CGSTGQGASSYEHYF.

CDR3 in amino acids: CAITSYRGNTEAFF. The CDR3 bases are TGTGCCATCACCTCGTATAGGGGGAACACTGAAGCTTTCTTT. V gene TRBV10-3 combines with J gene TRBJ1-1; the D gene is possibly TRBD1 (5 bases). The ends were cut back, 7 bases at V and 1 base at J, with 13 bases in the middle. The CDR3 is made up of 14 amino acids. Germline-derived CDR1 and CDR2 are ENHRY and SYGVKD.

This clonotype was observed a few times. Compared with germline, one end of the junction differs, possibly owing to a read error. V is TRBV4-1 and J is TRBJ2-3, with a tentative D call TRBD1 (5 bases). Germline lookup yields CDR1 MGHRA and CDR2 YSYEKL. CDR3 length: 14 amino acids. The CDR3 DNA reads TGCGCCAGCAGCCAAGATTGGGCGACAGATATGCAGTATTTT. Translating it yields CASSQDWATDMQYF.

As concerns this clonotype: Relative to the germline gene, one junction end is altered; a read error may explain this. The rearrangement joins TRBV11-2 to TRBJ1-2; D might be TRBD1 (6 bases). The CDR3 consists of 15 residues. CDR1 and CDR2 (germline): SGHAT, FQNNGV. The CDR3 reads CASSLDRRPYYGYTF. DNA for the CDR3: TGCGCCAGCAGCTTAGACAGGAGGCCTTACTATGGCTACACCTTC.

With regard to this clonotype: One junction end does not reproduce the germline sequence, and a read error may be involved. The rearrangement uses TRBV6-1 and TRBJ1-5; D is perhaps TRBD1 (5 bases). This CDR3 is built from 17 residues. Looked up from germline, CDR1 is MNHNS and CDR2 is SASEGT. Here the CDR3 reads CASIISGAARSNLPQHF. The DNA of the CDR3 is TGTGCCAGCATAATTAGCGGGGCTGCAAGGAGCAATCTGCCCCAGCATTTT.

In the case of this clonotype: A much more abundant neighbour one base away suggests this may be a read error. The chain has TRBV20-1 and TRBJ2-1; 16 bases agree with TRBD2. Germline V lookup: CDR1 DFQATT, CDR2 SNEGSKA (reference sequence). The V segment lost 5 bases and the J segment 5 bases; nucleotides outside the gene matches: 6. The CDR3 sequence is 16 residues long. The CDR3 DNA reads TGCAGTGCTCCGGGACTAGCGGGAGGGCCCCACAATGAGCAGTTCTTC. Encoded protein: CSAPGLAGGPHNEQFF.

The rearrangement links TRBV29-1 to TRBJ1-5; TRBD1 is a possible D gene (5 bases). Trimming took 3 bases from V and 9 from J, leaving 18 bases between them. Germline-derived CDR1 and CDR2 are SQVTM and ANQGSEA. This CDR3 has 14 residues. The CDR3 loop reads CSVDSGVGDRPQHF. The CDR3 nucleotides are TGCAGCGTTGATTCGGGGGTTGGAGATCGGCCCCAGCATTTT.

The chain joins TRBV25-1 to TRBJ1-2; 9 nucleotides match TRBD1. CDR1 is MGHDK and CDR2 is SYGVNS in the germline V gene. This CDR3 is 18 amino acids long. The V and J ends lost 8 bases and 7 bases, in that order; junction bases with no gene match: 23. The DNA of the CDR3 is TGTGCCAGCGGTTCTCCGCGGGACAGGGTGGCGGAAGGGGGTGGCTACACCTTC. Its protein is CASGSPRDRVAEGGGYTF.

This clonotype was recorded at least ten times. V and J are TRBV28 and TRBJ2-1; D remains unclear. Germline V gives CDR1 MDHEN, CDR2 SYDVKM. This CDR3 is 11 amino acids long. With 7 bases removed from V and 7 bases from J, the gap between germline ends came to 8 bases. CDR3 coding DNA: TGTGCCAGCAAGGATGGGAATGAGCAGTTCTTC. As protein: CASKDGNEQFF.

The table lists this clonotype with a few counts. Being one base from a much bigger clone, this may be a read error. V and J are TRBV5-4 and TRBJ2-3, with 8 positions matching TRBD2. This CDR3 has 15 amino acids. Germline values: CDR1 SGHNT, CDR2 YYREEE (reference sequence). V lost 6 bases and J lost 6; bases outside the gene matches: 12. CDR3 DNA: TGTGCCAGCAAGACGGGACAAGCGGGAGTGGATACGCAGTATTTT. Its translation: CASKTGQAGVDTQYF. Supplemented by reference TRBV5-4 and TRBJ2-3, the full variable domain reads ETGVTQSPTHLIKTRGQQVTLRCSSQSGHNTVSWYQQALGQGPQFIFQYYREEENGRGNFPPRFSGLQFPNYSSELNVNALELDDSALYLCASKTGQAGVDTQYFGPGTRLTVL.

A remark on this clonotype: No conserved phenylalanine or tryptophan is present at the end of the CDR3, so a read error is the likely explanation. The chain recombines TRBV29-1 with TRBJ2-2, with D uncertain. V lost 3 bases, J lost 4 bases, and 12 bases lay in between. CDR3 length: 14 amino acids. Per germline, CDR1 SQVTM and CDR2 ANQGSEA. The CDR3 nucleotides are TGCAGCGTTGAGGGGATGGCCCGCACCGGGGAGCTGTTTTAT. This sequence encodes CSVEGMARTGELFY.

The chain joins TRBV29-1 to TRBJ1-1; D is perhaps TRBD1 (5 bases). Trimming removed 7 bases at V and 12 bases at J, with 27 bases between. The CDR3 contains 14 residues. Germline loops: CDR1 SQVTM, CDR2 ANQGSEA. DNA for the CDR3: TGCAGCGGCACAGGCCCCGGGGTGAACACAGAAACTTTCTTT. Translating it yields CSGTGPGVNTETFF. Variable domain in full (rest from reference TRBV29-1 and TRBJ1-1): SAVISQKPSRDICQRGTSLTIQCQVDSQVTMMFWYRQQPGQSLTLIATANQGSEATYESGFVIDKFPISRPNLTFSTLTVSNMSPEDSSIYLCSGTGPGVNTETFFGQGTRLTVV.

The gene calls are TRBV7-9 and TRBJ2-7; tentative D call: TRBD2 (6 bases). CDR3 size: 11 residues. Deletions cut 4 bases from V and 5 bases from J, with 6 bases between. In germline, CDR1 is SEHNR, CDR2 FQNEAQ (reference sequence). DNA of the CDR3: TGTGCCAGCAGCTGGGGGGACGAGCAGTACTTC. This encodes CASSWGDEQYF.

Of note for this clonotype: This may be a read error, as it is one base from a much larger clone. CDR3 region: CSASDTREYNEQFF. The CDR3, as DNA: TGCAGTGCTAGCGACACTAGGGAATACAATGAGCAGTTCTTC. The V gene is TRBV20-1, the J gene TRBJ2-1; possible D gene TRBD2, 5 bases. The germline V and J ends were trimmed by 3 bases and 4 bases, with 13 bases remaining between them. Germline V gene lookup returns CDR1 DFQATT and CDR2 SNEGSKA (reference sequence). The CDR3 runs to 14 residues.

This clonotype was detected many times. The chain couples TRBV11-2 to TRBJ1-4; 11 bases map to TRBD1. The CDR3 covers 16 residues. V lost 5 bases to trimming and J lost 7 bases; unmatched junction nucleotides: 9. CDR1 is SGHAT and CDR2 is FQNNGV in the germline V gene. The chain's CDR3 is CASSPRTGGAAEKLFF. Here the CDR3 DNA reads TGTGCCAGCAGCCCCAGGACAGGGGGCGCAGCTGAAAAACTGTTTTTT.

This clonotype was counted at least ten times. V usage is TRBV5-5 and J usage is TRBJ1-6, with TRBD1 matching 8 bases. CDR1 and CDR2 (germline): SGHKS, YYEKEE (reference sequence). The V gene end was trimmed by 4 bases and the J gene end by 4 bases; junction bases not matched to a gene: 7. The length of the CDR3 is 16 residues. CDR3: CASSDTRDRYNSPLHF. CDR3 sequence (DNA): TGTGCCAGCAGCGATACCCGGGACAGGTATAATTCACCCCTCCACTTT.

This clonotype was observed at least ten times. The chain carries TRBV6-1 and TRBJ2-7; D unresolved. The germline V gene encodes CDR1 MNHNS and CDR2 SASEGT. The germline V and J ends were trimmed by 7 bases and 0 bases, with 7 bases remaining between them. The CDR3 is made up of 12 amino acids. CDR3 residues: CASKPSSYEQYF. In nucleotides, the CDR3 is TGTGCCAGCAAGCCGAGCTCCTACGAGCAGTACTTC.

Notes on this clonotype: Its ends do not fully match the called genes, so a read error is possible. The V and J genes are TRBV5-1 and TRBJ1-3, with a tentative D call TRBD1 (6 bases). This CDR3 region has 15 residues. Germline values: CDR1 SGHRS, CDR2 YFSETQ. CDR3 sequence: CSSSFGDRNGNTIYF. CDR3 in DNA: TGCTCCAGCAGCTTTGGTGACAGGAATGGAAACACCATATATTTT. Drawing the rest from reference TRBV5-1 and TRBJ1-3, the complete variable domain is KAGVTQTPRYLIKTRGQQVTLSCSPISGHRSVSWYQQTPGQGLQFLFEYFSETQRNKGNFPGRFSGRQFSNSRSEMNVSTLELGDSALYLCSSSFGDRNGNTIYFGEGSWLTVV.